This passage covers 10 T cell receptor beta chains from one sample sequenced in a study of blood T cell repertoires in COVID-19. TCRdb's table, derived via immunoSEQ multiplex PCR, lists solely in-frame clones and lacks some. This sample yields about 120,000 clones, of which about 78% are seen a single time; roughly 2% belongs to the top ten. The material sequenced was peripheral blood. All receptors come from a man in his 70s with acute or convalescent COVID-19.

This clone was picked up a small number of times. The chain carries TRBV6-5 and TRBJ1-2; D ambiguous. Germline V lookup: CDR1 MNHEY, CDR2 SVGAGI. This CDR3 has 13 amino acids. V was cut by 0 bases and J by 8 bases, with 10 bases left in between. CDR3 sequence (DNA): TGTGCCAGCAGTTACTCCGATTCGAGGGGCTACACCTTC. Translating it yields CASSYSDSRGYTF.

This clone was recorded a few times. CDR3 residues: CASSLPLPPYEQYF. The CDR3 DNA is TGTGCCAGCAGCCTCCCCCTCCCCCCCTACGAGCAGTACTTC. The chain joins TRBV5-4 to TRBJ2-7; D not resolved. Germline V gene lookup returns CDR1 SGHNT and CDR2 YYREEE (reference sequence). V lost 4 bases and J 2 bases, leaving 13 bases between the germline ends. The CDR3 totals 14 residues.

This clone was observed a handful of times. The CDR3 here is CASSLQGASYNEQFF. The DNA of the CDR3 is TGTGCCAGCAGCTTGCAGGGGGCGTCCTACAATGAGCAGTTCTTC. The chain carries TRBV5-4 and TRBJ2-1; 8 bases are a match to TRBD1. The germline V gene encodes CDR1 SGHNT and CDR2 YYREEE (reference sequence). The CDR3 consists of 15 residues. After removal of 1 base from V and 1 base from J, the junction contained 1 base not matched to a gene.

The V call is TRBV5-1, the J call TRBJ2-3; D might be TRBD1 (6 bases). The CDR3 sequence is 14 residues long. Per the germline V gene, CDR1 is SGHRS and CDR2 is YFSETQ. V dropped 2 bases and J dropped 5 bases, with 12 bases sitting between them. The CDR3 DNA sequence: TGCGCCAGCAGCTTCACAGGGTCCGGAGATACGCAGTATTTT. Amino acids: CASSFTGSGDTQYF.

The V and J genes are TRBV10-3 and TRBJ2-7, with 7 bases lining up with TRBD1. The germline CDR1 and CDR2 sequences are ENHRY and SYGVKD. The CDR3 covers 13 residues. J gave up 3 bases and V 7 bases, and 6 bases lay outside the gene matches. Here the CDR3 reads CAIKDRTGYEQYF. The DNA of the CDR3 is TGTGCCATCAAGGACAGGACCGGCTACGAGCAGTACTTC.

The chain couples TRBV7-8 to TRBJ1-1; perhaps TRBD1 as D (5 bases). The CDR3 consists of 15 residues. CDR1 is SGHVS, CDR2 FQNEAQ, per germline. The V end was cut by 2 bases, the J end by 4 bases, with 14 bases between. The CDR3 loop reads CASSLNWEGPTEAFF. The DNA of the CDR3 is TGTGCCAGCAGCTTAAATTGGGAGGGACCCACTGAAGCTTTCTTT.

The chain links TRBV3-1 (or the pseudogene TRBV3-2) to TRBJ1-3; perhaps TRBD1 as D (5 bases). The CDR3 spans 21 residues. From germline, CDR1 is LGHDT and CDR2 YNNKEL (reference sequence). Trimming left V 0 bases short and J 0 bases short, with 24 bases between. This CDR3 is CASSQECSYLGGSDSGNTIYF. The CDR3 bases are TGTGCCAGCAGCCAAGAGTGTAGTTATTTGGGGGGGTCCGACTCTGGAAACACCATATATTTT.

V gene TRBV9 combines with J gene TRBJ1-6; D gene unclear. Trimming pared 0 bases from V and 10 bases from J, leaving 11 bases between. Germline values: CDR1 SGDLS, CDR2 YYNGEE. The CDR3 length is 14 residues. The CDR3, as DNA: TGTGCCAGCAGCGTAGCACAGTCACGGTCACCCCTCCACTTT. Translation: CASSVAQSRSPLHF.

This chain uses TRBV7-6 with TRBJ2-7; D might be TRBD1 (6 bases). The ends were cut back, 4 bases at V and 2 bases at J, with 15 bases in the middle. The CDR3 runs 15 residues. In germline, CDR1 is SGHVS, CDR2 FNYEAQ. Written as DNA, the CDR3 is TGTGCCAGCAGCTCTCGTGGGGGCCCTCCCTACGAGCAGTACTTC. Translated, it gives CASSSRGGPPYEQYF.

The V gene is TRBV5-4, the J gene TRBJ2-4, with D possibly matching TRBD1 (6 bases). CDR3 length: 14 residues. V was clipped by 2 bases and J by 7 bases, with 13 bases between them. Per germline, CDR1 SGHNT and CDR2 YYREEE (reference sequence). CDR3 DNA sequence: TGTGCCAGCAGCTTTACAGGGATGGGGAACATTCAGTACTTC. Amino acid sequence: CASSFTGMGNIQYF.